These 29 T cell receptor beta chains share one sample of origin, sequenced in a study of a mutant IDH1 vaccine in newly diagnosed glioma. The time point denotes: week 47, end of study. Vaccine doses each comprised 300 ug of mutant IDH1 20-mer peptide, with topical imiquimod. Only in-frame clones appear in the TCRdb table, and some are missing; sequencing was by immunoSEQ multiplex PCR. The table has around 50,000 clones, almost 65% seen once. These receptors are not linked to any known antigen. The specimen comprised peripheral blood mononuclear cells (PBMCs), sampled from a glioma patient whose treatment included an IDH1 peptide vaccine. These receptor sequences come from a man aged 35 to 55 with glioma. Some clones in this sample may be carry-over from other donors' samples.

The chain uses TRBV2 and TRBJ2-1; D is uncertain. Germline V gene sequence: CDR1 SNHLY, CDR2 FYNNEI. CDR3 size: 12 residues. V shed 7 bases and J shed 2 bases, with 6 bases lying between them. CDR3 in DNA: TGTGCCAGCACCCCAACCTACAATGAGCAGTTCTTC. Translation: CASTPTYNEQFF.

This clone showed up just a few times. The chain recombines TRBV29-1 with TRBJ1-2, with D uncertain. The germline CDR1 and CDR2 sequences are SQVTM and ANQGSEA. The CDR3 has 11 residues. The ends were cut back, 6 bases at V and 3 bases at J, with 8 bases in the middle. The CDR3 coding sequence is TGCAGCGTGAGGGTTGACTATGGCTACACCTTC. It is translated as CSVRVDYGYTF.

The rearrangement links TRBV5-1 to TRBJ2-1; 11 nucleotides match TRBD2. V lost 2 bases, J lost 6 bases, and 13 bases stayed unmatched. This CDR3 has 18 amino acids. Germline V gene sequence: CDR1 SGHRS, CDR2 YFSETQ. The CDR3 sequence is CASSFTPGGLAELNEQFF. DNA of the CDR3: TGCGCCAGCAGCTTCACCCCCGGGGGACTAGCGGAACTCAATGAGCAGTTCTTC.

The CDR3 nucleotides read TGTGCCAGCAGCGCCGGACAGGGCTCAGCTTTCTTT. Translated, it gives CASSAGQGSAFF. The J gene is TRBJ1-1, the V gene TRBV6-1, with 8 bases aligning to TRBD1. Trimming removed 6 bases from V and 10 bases from J; junction bases left unmatched: 7. Germline CDR1 reads MNHNS; CDR2 reads SASEGT. The CDR3 loop spans 12 amino acids.

This clone has only a few counts. CDR3 loop: CASSQDQGQRGEKLFF. CDR3 nucleotide sequence: TGCGCCAGCAGCCAAGATCAAGGGCAGCGGGGGGAAAAACTGTTTTTT. The chain uses TRBV4-1 and TRBJ1-4; perhaps TRBD1 as D (5 bases). This CDR3 has 16 amino acids. Between the trimmed V and J ends, which lost 0 bases and 8 bases, there was a span of 16 bases. Germline CDR1 is MGHRA and CDR2 is YSYEKL.

This clone has a handful of counts. V is TRBV7-6 and J is TRBJ1-6; D perhaps matches TRBD1 (6 bases). Germline V gene sequence: CDR1 SGHVS, CDR2 FNYEAQ. The germline V and J ends were trimmed by 5 bases and 0 bases, with 17 bases remaining between them. The CDR3 has 18 amino acids. The CDR3: CASSAGHRSSSYNSPLHF. The CDR3 bases are TGTGCCAGCAGCGCGGGACACAGATCAAGCTCCTATAATTCACCCCTCCACTTT.

The chain recombines TRBV2 with TRBJ2-7; D ambiguous. Germline CDR1 reads SNHLY; CDR2 reads FYNNEI. Trimming pared 4 bases from V and 0 bases from J, leaving 13 bases between. The CDR3 runs to 15 residues. Here the CDR3 reads CASSVLSSSSYEQYF. CDR3 in DNA: TGTGCCAGCAGTGTGCTTAGCTCAAGCTCCTACGAGCAGTACTTC.

V and J are TRBV6-1 and TRBJ2-1; D remains ambiguous. Trimming took 5 bases from V and 3 from J, leaving 8 bases between them. This CDR3 has 13 amino acids. CDR1 MNHNS and CDR2 SASEGT come from the germline V gene. The chain's CDR3 is CASSLVHYNEQFF. The CDR3 nucleotides read TGTGCCAGCAGTTTGGTCCACTACAATGAGCAGTTCTTC.

This clone was picked up a small number of times. The chain carries TRBV27 and TRBJ2-7; 9 bases fit TRBD2. The germline V gene has CDR1 MNHEY and CDR2 SMNVEV (reference sequence). Trimming took 5 bases from V and 1 from J; bases not matched to a gene: 9. The CDR3 sequence is 16 residues long. CDR3: CASSGGGAPRSYEQYF. CDR3 DNA sequence: TGTGCCAGCAGTGGCGGGGGGGCTCCTAGATCCTACGAGCAGTACTTC.

The chain has TRBV6-1 and TRBJ1-5; D remains ambiguous. Germline assignment: CDR1 MNHNS and CDR2 SASEGT. This CDR3 spans 12 amino acids. Trimming took 6 bases from V and 3 from J, leaving 6 bases between them. In DNA, the CDR3 is TGTGCCAGCAGGGGGTACAATCAGCCCCAGCATTTT. It specifies CASRGYNQPQHF.

This clone occurred a few times. The CDR3 region is CASSLGRSPLHF. The CDR3 coding sequence is TGCGCCAGCAGCTTAGGGCGATCACCCCTCCACTTT. The V and J genes are TRBV5-1 and TRBJ1-6; no clear D gene. Germline V gene lookup returns CDR1 SGHRS and CDR2 YFSETQ. The CDR3 has 12 amino acids. The V and J ends lost 2 bases and 10 bases respectively, with 7 bases between them.

The rearrangement uses TRBV7-8 and TRBJ2-7; the D call may be TRBD1 or TRBD2 (5 bases each). Germline loops: CDR1 SGHVS, CDR2 FQNEAQ. The CDR3 is made up of 15 amino acids. V lost 10 bases and J lost 2, with 21 bases in between. Written as DNA, the CDR3 is TGTGCCACCAGAAAGGGACGGAACCTCCCCTACGAGCAGTACTTC. Translating gives CATRKGRNLPYEQYF.

The chain is built from TRBV7-9 and TRBJ2-4; D remains unclear. V lost 1 base and J lost 7, with 8 bases in between. Per the germline V gene, CDR1 is SEHNR and CDR2 is FQNEAQ (reference sequence). This CDR3 has 13 amino acids. In DNA form, the CDR3 reads TGTGCCAGCAGCTTAGAGGTGGGGAACATTCAGTACTTC. As protein: CASSLEVGNIQYF.

This chain uses TRBV7-2 with TRBJ2-2, with D possibly being TRBD1 (6 bases). Deletions cut 4 bases from V and 2 bases from J, with 14 bases between. Germline assignment: CDR1 SGHTA and CDR2 FQGNSA. The CDR3 consists of 16 residues. DNA for the CDR3: TGTGCCAGCAGCTCCCCGCAGGGGCTTAACACCGGGGAGCTGTTTTTT. As protein: CASSSPQGLNTGELFF.

This rearrangement joins TRBV5-8 to TRBJ2-5; D is unclear. This CDR3 comprises 12 residues. V lost 3 bases, J lost 3 bases, and 6 bases lay in between. Germline V gives CDR1 SGHTS, CDR2 YDEGEE. The CDR3 DNA sequence: TGTGCCAGCAGCTCATATAAAGAGACCCAGTACTTC. Translated: CASSSYKETQYF.

The V and J genes are TRBV7-7 and TRBJ2-1, with D hard to call. Germline V CDR1 and CDR2: SSHAT, FNYEAQ (reference sequence). The CDR3 consists of 9 residues. CDR3 amino acids: CARVWEQFF. The CDR3 DNA reads TGTGCTAGGGTTTGGGAGCAGTTCTTC.

The rearrangement uses TRBV11-1 and TRBJ1-6, with D maybe TRBD1 (6 bases). CDR3 length equals 13 residues. V lost 4 bases and J 14 bases, leaving 15 bases between the germline ends. CDR1 SGHAT and CDR2 FQDESV come from the germline V gene (reference sequence). The DNA of the CDR3 is TGTGCCAGCAGCTCGTACAGGGATGCAACCCTCCACTTT. This encodes CASSSYRDATLHF.

The chain has TRBV18 and TRBJ1-1, with 7 positions matching TRBD1. Germline assignment: CDR1 KGHSH and CDR2 LQKENI. This CDR3 spans 14 amino acids. J was trimmed by 5 bases and V by 6 bases; bases with no gene match: 9. The CDR3 here is CASSPGGGLTEAFF. The CDR3 coding sequence is TGTGCCAGCTCTCCAGGGGGGGGCCTTACTGAAGCTTTCTTT.

This clone has more than one count but fewer than ten. One end of the junction fails to match germline, which may point to a read error. The chain joins TRBV5-1 to TRBJ1-1; D perhaps matches TRBD1 (5 bases). Germline CDR1 SGHRS, CDR2 YFSETQ. CDR3 length: 12 residues. The CDR3 reads CASSLWGADAFF. CDR3 DNA: TGCGCCAGCAGCTTGTGGGGCGCTGATGCTTTCTTT.

The gene calls are TRBV7-9 and TRBJ1-3; possibly TRBD1 for D (5 bases). Germline V lookup: CDR1 SEHNR, CDR2 FQNEAQ (reference sequence). This CDR3 has 17 residues. Trimming removed 6 bases from V and 0 bases from J, with 18 bases in between. The CDR3 region is CASSLYPGGNSGNTIYF. In DNA, the CDR3 is TGTGCCAGCAGTCTCTACCCGGGGGGAAACTCTGGAAACACCATATATTTT.

V gene TRBV6-1 combines with J gene TRBJ2-2, with 14 bases aligning to TRBD2. The J segment lost 5 bases and the V segment lost 4 bases, leaving 12 bases of the junction unmatched. CDR3 size: 19 residues. CDR1 is MNHNS, CDR2 SASEGT, per germline. The CDR3 coding sequence is TGTGCCAGCAGTGTACCGGGACTAGCGGGGGTCTCTAGGACCGGGGAGCTGTTTTTT. Amino acid sequence: CASSVPGLAGVSRTGELFF.

V is TRBV19 and J is TRBJ1-3; TRBD1 might be the D (6 bases). Trimming took 9 bases from V and 3 from J, leaving 15 bases between them. The germline gives CDR1 LNHDA, CDR2 SQIVND (reference sequence). This CDR3 spans 14 amino acids. The DNA of the CDR3 is TGTGCCAGCTTTCCAGGACAGATTGGAAACACCATATATTTT. Translated, it gives CASFPGQIGNTIYF.

The rearrangement joins TRBV7-9 to TRBJ1-2, with D perhaps matching TRBD1 (5 bases). This CDR3 spans 15 amino acids. V was shortened by 1 base and J by 0 bases, with 9 bases between the two germline ends. Germline V gene sequence: CDR1 SEHNR, CDR2 FQNEAQ (reference sequence). CDR3 DNA sequence: TGTGCCAGCAGCTTAGATGGGACTCCTAACTATGGCTACACCTTC. Translating it yields CASSLDGTPNYGYTF.

This clone was counted between two and nine times. The CDR3 DNA sequence: TGTGCCAGCAGTGAACTCAGCGGGGGAAACAATGAGCAGTTCTTC. As protein: CASSELSGGNNEQFF. This rearrangement joins TRBV2 to TRBJ2-1, with 8 bases lining up with TRBD2. The germline CDR1 and CDR2 sequences are SNHLY and FYNNEI. CDR3 length: 15 residues. V dropped 2 bases and J dropped 5; count of bases not matched to a gene: 5.

The table lists this clone with a count of one. The gene calls are TRBV27 and TRBJ2-3, with 7 bases fitting TRBD1. CDR3 length equals 16 residues. V gave up 5 bases and J gave up 3 bases; unmatched junction bases: 11. Germline lookup yields CDR1 MNHEY and CDR2 SMNVEV (reference sequence). The CDR3 loop reads CASSPLGQGVTDTQYF. For the CDR3, the DNA is TGTGCCAGCAGTCCTCTTGGTCAGGGGGTTACAGATACGCAGTATTTT.

This clone occurred a few times. The rearrangement joins TRBV9 to TRBJ1-3, with D possibly matching TRBD1 (5 bases). The V gene's germline CDR1 is SGDLS and CDR2 YYNGEE. This CDR3 contains 16 residues. Deletions cut 1 base from V and 0 bases from J, with 11 bases between. CDR3 protein: CASSVTPGGSGNTIYF. CDR3 nucleotide sequence: TGTGCCAGCAGCGTAACCCCCGGGGGCTCTGGAAACACCATATATTTT.

This clone appeared a few times. The chain couples TRBV4-2 to TRBJ1-2; D is uncertain. Trimming cost V 0 bases and J 0 bases, with 8 bases left between them. The CDR3 loop spans 15 amino acids. The germline gives CDR1 LGHNA, CDR2 YNFKEQ. The CDR3, as DNA: TGTGCCAGCAGCCAAGATCCGTTCCCTAACTATGGCTACACCTTC. Translated, it gives CASSQDPFPNYGYTF.

This sequence joins TRBV5-6 and TRBJ2-1; TRBD1 matches at 7 bases. Trimming took 0 bases from V and 1 from J; bases not matched to a gene: 1. The CDR3 consists of 15 residues. Germline CDR1 is SGHDT and CDR2 is YYEEEE. The CDR3 nucleotides read TGTGCCAGCAGCTTGGGGACAGGTTCCTACAATGAGCAGTTCTTC. Residues: CASSLGTGSYNEQFF.

The rearrangement links TRBV6-1 to TRBJ1-2, with 7 positions matching TRBD1. The V gene's germline CDR1 is MNHNS and CDR2 SASEGT. This CDR3 is 15 amino acids long. V dropped 1 base and J dropped 10; count of bases not matched to a gene: 12. CDR3 nucleotides: TGTGCCAGCAGTGAAGGGTGGGACAGCCTATGGGCCTACACCTTC. Protein product: CASSEGWDSLWAYTF.